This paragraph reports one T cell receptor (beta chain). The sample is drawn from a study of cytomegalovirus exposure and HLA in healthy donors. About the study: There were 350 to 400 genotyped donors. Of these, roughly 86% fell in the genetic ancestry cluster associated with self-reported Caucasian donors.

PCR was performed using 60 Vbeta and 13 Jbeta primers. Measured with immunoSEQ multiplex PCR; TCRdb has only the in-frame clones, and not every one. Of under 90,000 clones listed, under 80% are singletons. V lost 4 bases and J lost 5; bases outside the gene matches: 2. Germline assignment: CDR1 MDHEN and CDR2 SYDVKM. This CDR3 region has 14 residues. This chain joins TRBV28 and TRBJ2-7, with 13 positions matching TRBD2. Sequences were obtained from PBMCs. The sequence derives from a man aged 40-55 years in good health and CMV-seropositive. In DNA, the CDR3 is TGTGCCAGCAGTTACGGACTAGCGGGAGACGAGCAGTACTTC. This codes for CASSYGLAGDEQYF.